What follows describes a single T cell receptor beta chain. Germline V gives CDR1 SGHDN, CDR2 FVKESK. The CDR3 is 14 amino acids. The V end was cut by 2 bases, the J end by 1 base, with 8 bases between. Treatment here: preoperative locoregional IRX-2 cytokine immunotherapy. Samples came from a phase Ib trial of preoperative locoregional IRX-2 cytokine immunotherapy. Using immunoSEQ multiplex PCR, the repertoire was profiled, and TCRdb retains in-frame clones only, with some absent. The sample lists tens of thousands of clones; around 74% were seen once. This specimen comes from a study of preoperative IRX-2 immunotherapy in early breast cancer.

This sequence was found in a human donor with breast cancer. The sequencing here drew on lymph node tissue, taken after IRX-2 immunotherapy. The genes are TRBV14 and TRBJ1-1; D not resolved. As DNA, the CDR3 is TGTGCCAGCAGCCAAAGCAGCAGGAACACTGAAGCTTTCTTT. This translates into CASSQSSRNTEAFF.